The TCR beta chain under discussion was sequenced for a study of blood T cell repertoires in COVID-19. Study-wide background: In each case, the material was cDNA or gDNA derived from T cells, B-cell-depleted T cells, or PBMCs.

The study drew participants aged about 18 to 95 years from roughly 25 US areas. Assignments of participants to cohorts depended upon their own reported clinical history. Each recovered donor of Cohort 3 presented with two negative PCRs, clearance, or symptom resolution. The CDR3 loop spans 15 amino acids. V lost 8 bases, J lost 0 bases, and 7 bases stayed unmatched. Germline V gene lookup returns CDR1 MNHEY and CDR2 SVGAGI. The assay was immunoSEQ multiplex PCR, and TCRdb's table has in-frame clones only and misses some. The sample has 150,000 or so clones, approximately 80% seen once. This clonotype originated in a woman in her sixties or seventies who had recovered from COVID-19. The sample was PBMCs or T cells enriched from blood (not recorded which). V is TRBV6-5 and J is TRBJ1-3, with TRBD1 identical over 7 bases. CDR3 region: CASGSGQISGNTIYF. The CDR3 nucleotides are TGTGCCAGCGGGTCGGGACAGATCTCTGGAAACACCATATATTTT.